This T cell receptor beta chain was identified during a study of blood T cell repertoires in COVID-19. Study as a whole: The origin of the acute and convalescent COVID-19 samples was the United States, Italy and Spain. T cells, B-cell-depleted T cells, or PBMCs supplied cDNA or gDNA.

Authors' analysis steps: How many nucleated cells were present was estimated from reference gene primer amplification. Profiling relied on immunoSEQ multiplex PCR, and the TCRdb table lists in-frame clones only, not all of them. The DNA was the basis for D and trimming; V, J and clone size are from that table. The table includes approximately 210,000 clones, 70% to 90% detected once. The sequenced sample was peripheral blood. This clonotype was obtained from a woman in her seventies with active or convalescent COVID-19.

The DNA for the CDR3 is TGCGCCAGCAGCCAAGGGACACCTGAAGCTTTCTTT. Translated: CASSQGTPEAFF. The rearrangement joins TRBV4-1 to TRBJ1-1, with a tentative D call TRBD1 (5 bases). CDR1 MGHRA and CDR2 YSYEKL come from the germline V gene. V gave up 1 base and J gave up 6 bases, with 6 bases separating them. The CDR3 loop spans 12 amino acids.